This record concerns one TCR beta chain sequence. Its cognate antigen is unknown. This entry belongs to a study of T cell responses to AZD1222 COVID-19 vaccine. Generated by immunoSEQ multiplex PCR, the TCRdb table keeps only in-frame clones and is missing some. The sample records over 90,000 clones, roughly 87% being singletons. Overall study results and limits: Clonal diversity was possibly underestimated, and white British individuals and females predominated among donors.

The specimen was peripheral blood, collected on day 0 of AZD1222 vaccination. This clonotype was sampled from an adult in good health.

The CDR3 protein is CASSFIYEQYF. CDR3 coding DNA: TGTGCCAGCAGCTTCATCTACGAGCAGTACTTC. J is TRBJ2-7 and V is TRBV13; no firm D call. CDR3 length: 11 amino acids. V dropped 3 bases and J dropped 3 bases, with 3 bases sitting between them. Germline V gene lookup returns CDR1 PRHDT and CDR2 FYEKMQ (reference sequence).